The 32 T cell receptor beta chains in this list originate from one sample, sequenced in a study of identical twins. TCRdb used MiXCR to reprocess the 5' RACE reads, holding one entry per CDR3 protein. The sample lists fewer than 500,000 distinct CDR3 sequences, 20% to 25% occurring once. This sample was also put to use in a study of T cells expressing NK-cell markers.

Sequencing was carried out using CD4+ T cells sorted from blood. The receptor set was obtained from a woman aged 18-29 years in good health.

This clonotype appeared a few times. J is TRBJ2-3 and V is TRBV20-1, with TRBD2 matching over 11 bases. Per germline, CDR1 DFQATT and CDR2 SNEGSKA (reference sequence). V lost 0 bases, J lost 4 bases, and 9 bases stayed unmatched. This CDR3 has 17 residues. CDR3 in DNA: TGCAGTGCTAGAGATTTTACTAGCGGGAGTAGTGCAGATACGCAGTATTTT. Translated: CSARDFTSGSSADTQYF.

The chain uses TRBV10-3 and TRBJ2-5; D may be TRBD2 (5 bases). The CDR3 sequence is 13 residues long. Trimming stripped 7 bases from V and 7 bases from J, with 16 bases between. Germline V gene data show CDR1 as ENHRY and CDR2 as SYGVKD. The chain's CDR3 is CAIKEGRGGTQYF. The CDR3 DNA is TGTGCCATCAAGGAAGGTCGCGGAGGGACCCAGTACTTC.

The chain employs TRBV20-1 and TRBJ2-3, with D perhaps being TRBD1 or TRBD2 (6 bases each). Per germline, CDR1 DFQATT and CDR2 SNEGSKA (reference sequence). Trimming removed 4 bases at V and 5 bases at J, with 13 bases between. The CDR3 runs to 13 residues. The CDR3: CSAKGGPGDTQYF. The CDR3 DNA reads TGCAGTGCTAAAGGGGGGCCCGGAGATACGCAGTATTTT.

This chain connects TRBV12-3 or TRBV12-4 to TRBJ2-7; TRBD1 agrees at 9 bases. This CDR3 contains 14 residues. The trim removed 6 bases at V and 1 base at J, leaving 4 bases unmatched. DNA for the CDR3: TGTGCCAGCAGGAGGGACAGGGTTTCCTACGAGCAGTACTTC. This gives the protein CASRRDRVSYEQYF.

The chain links TRBV20-1 to TRBJ2-7, with 7 bases identical to TRBD2. The CDR3 consists of 17 residues. Germline V gene data show CDR1 as DFQATT and CDR2 as SNEGSKA (reference sequence). V shed 4 bases and J 1 base; nucleotides not matched to a gene: 16. The CDR3: CSATPAIRDYSSYEQYF. The CDR3 DNA follows: TGCAGTGCTACACCAGCCATCCGGGACTATTCATCCTACGAGCAGTACTTC.

The chain is built from TRBV12-3 or TRBV12-4 and TRBJ1-6; D may be TRBD1 (6 bases). The CDR3 is 14 residues long. Trimming stripped 4 bases from V and 6 bases from J, with 10 bases between. The CDR3: CASSSGTSNSPLHF. The CDR3 DNA follows: TGTGCCAGCAGTTCCGGGACAAGTAATTCACCCCTCCACTTT.

A few counts support this clonotype. The rearrangement links TRBV9 to TRBJ2-1; a possible D gene is TRBD2 (6 bases). The CDR3 contains 15 residues. V was cut by 3 bases and J by 0 bases, with 10 bases left in between. Germline-derived CDR1 and CDR2 are SGDLS and YYNGEE. CDR3 amino acids: CASSAGGASYNEQFF. The CDR3 nucleotides read TGTGCCAGCAGCGCCGGCGGGGCCTCCTACAATGAGCAGTTCTTC.

This clonotype turned up a few times. The rearrangement uses TRBV9 and TRBJ1-1, with D possibly TRBD1 on 5 matching bases. The V gene's germline CDR1 is SGDLS and CDR2 YYNGEE. This CDR3 comprises 16 residues. Trimming left V 4 bases short and J 4 bases short, with 20 bases between. The CDR3 nucleotides are TGTGCCAGCAGCCCACTCCCTGCCGTCGGGGCCACTGAAGCTTTCTTT. Translating it yields CASSPLPAVGATEAFF.

This clonotype was seen only a few times. Here the CDR3 DNA reads TGTGCCAGCAGCCAGGGGGGTCGGGACATTCAGTACTTC. This codes for CASSQGGRDIQYF. The chain has TRBV3-1 and TRBJ2-4; maybe TRBD2 (6 bases). V lost 3 bases and J lost 8, with 11 bases in between. The CDR3 is 13 amino acids. Per the germline V gene, CDR1 is LGHDT and CDR2 is YNNKEL (reference sequence).

This clonotype showed up just a few times. The chain joins TRBV7-6 to TRBJ2-3, with D perhaps TRBD2 (5 bases). The CDR3 consists of 16 residues. V shed 3 bases and J shed 0 bases, with 13 bases lying between them. Germline CDR1 reads SGHVS; CDR2 reads FNYEAQ. CDR3 DNA: TGTGCCAGCAGCTTTTCTAGCCCTCCTAGCACAGATACGCAGTATTTT. Residues: CASSFSSPPSTDTQYF.

This chain links TRBV7-3 with TRBJ1-6; possible D gene TRBD1, 5 bases. Per germline, CDR1 SGHTA and CDR2 FQGTGA. The V and J ends lost 4 bases and 10 bases respectively, with 14 bases between them. The CDR3 runs 14 residues. CDR3 in amino acids: CASSSPGTESPLHF. The CDR3 bases are TGTGCCAGCAGCTCCCCGGGGACGGAATCACCCCTCCACTTT.

This clonotype turned up a few times. The gene calls are TRBV10-3 and TRBJ1-5, with D uncertain. CDR1 is ENHRY, CDR2 SYGVKD, per germline. The V end lost 3 bases, the J end lost 1 base, and 4 bases lay between the germline ends. The CDR3 is made up of 13 amino acids. CDR3 nucleotide sequence: TGTGCCATCAGTGACAGAAGCAATCAGCCCCAGCATTTT. Encoded protein: CAISDRSNQPQHF.

The table lists this clonotype with a few counts. The CDR3 DNA follows: TGCAGCGTTGACTGGGGTTACAATGAGCAGTTCTTC. This codes for CSVDWGYNEQFF. The gene calls are TRBV29-1 and TRBJ2-1; D is undetermined. The V gene lost 3 bases and the J gene lost 4 bases, with 7 bases spanning the gap. CDR3 length: 12 residues. CDR1 and CDR2 from the germline V gene are SQVTM and ANQGSEA.

The chain has TRBV19 and TRBJ2-3, with TRBD1 matching over 7 bases. After removal of 4 bases from V and 3 bases from J, the junction contained 10 bases not matched to a gene. CDR3 length: 16 residues. Germline V gives CDR1 LNHDA, CDR2 SQIVND (reference sequence). Here the CDR3 reads CASSRSGAGGTDTQYF. The CDR3 DNA sequence: TGTGCCAGTAGTAGGTCCGGGGCAGGGGGTACAGATACGCAGTATTTT.

CDR3 DNA: TGTGCCACCAGCAGACAGGGAGGTACGCAGTATTTT. Protein product: CATSRQGGTQYF. The chain is built from TRBV15 and TRBJ2-3, with TRBD2 as a possible D gene (6 bases). V shed 2 bases and J shed 8 bases, with 8 bases lying between them. Germline V gives CDR1 LNHNV, CDR2 YYDKDF (reference sequence). The CDR3 consists of 12 residues.

The CDR3 protein is CASSLGTAIEAFF. The DNA for the CDR3 is TGTGCCAGCAGCCTCGGGACAGCAATTGAAGCTTTCTTT. This chain connects TRBV11-3 to TRBJ1-1; TRBD1 agrees at 7 bases. The V and J ends lost 5 bases and 7 bases, in that order; junction bases with no gene match: 7. The CDR3 runs to 13 residues. Per germline, CDR1 SGHNT and CDR2 YENEEA.

This clonotype was seen a handful of times. J is TRBJ2-3 and V is TRBV7-2; D is uncertain. The CDR3 contains 12 residues. The ends were cut back, 3 bases at V and 4 bases at J, with 5 bases in the middle. Germline lookup yields CDR1 SGHTA and CDR2 FQGNSA. CDR3 in DNA: TGTGCCAGCAGCTTCTACCCAGATACGCAGTATTTT. Its protein is CASSFYPDTQYF.

The chain recombines TRBV20-1 with TRBJ2-2; 9 bases align to TRBD2. Trimming took 1 base from V and 4 from J; bases not matched to a gene: 1. Per germline, CDR1 DFQATT and CDR2 SNEGSKA (reference sequence). The CDR3 runs 14 residues. CDR3 sequence: CSARVSGSTGELFF. For the CDR3, the DNA is TGCAGTGCTAGAGTTAGCGGGAGCACCGGGGAGCTGTTTTTT.

This clonotype has a count of ten or more. The gene calls are TRBV12-3 or TRBV12-4 and TRBJ1-2; D is unclear. V was pared by 2 bases and J by 6 bases, with 4 bases between. The CDR3 is 11 residues long. The CDR3 DNA reads as TGTGCCAGCAGTTTAAGGGATGGCTACACCTTC. Amino acids: CASSLRDGYTF.

V and J are TRBV12-3 or TRBV12-4 and TRBJ1-3; D unresolved. The V and J ends lost 3 bases and 7 bases respectively, with 10 bases between them. The CDR3 sequence is 13 residues long. CDR3 sequence: CASSLGRWNTIYF. CDR3 DNA sequence: TGTGCCAGCAGTTTGGGCAGATGGAACACCATATATTTT.

This clonotype was seen only a few times. J is TRBJ2-7 and V is TRBV12-3 or TRBV12-4, with a possible D match to TRBD2 (5 bases). Trimming removed 3 bases at V and 7 bases at J, with 13 bases between. This CDR3 comprises 13 residues. The CDR3: CASSFHTSREQYF. The CDR3 DNA is TGTGCCAGCAGTTTCCACACTAGTCGTGAGCAGTACTTC.

This clonotype was observed a handful of times. The chain employs TRBV29-1 and TRBJ2-2; no clear D. V was cut by 7 bases and J by 7 bases, with 16 bases left in between. The CDR3 has 13 residues. Germline CDR1 and CDR2: SQVTM and ANQGSEA. The CDR3 loop is CSAEGLGFGELFF. DNA of the CDR3: TGCAGCGCCGAAGGTCTAGGTTTCGGGGAGCTGTTTTTT.

The chain is built from TRBV20-1 and TRBJ1-2, with TRBD1 matching 9 bases. The CDR3 extends over 13 amino acids. The junction had 5 bases not matched to a gene; V was cut back by 5 bases and J by 4 bases. Germline CDR1 reads DFQATT; CDR2 reads SNEGSKA (reference sequence). CDR3 sequence: CSAGGQGFYGYTF. The CDR3 DNA sequence: TGCAGTGCTGGAGGACAGGGGTTCTATGGCTACACCTTC.

This clonotype has a handful of counts. The chain uses TRBV7-9 and TRBJ2-7, with 7 positions matching TRBD1. CDR3 length: 14 residues. Germline-derived CDR1 and CDR2 are SEHNR and FQNEAQ (reference sequence). The J segment lost 2 bases and the V segment lost 2 bases, leaving 3 bases of the junction unmatched. In DNA form, the CDR3 reads TGTGCCAGCAGCTTAATCCAGGGGGCCTACGAGCAGTACTTC. Amino acid sequence: CASSLIQGAYEQYF.

The chain links TRBV6-2 or TRBV6-3 to TRBJ2-1; D not certain. The CDR3 length is 14 residues. Germline V gene lookup returns CDR1 MNHEY and CDR2 SVGEGT. The germline V and J ends were trimmed by 0 bases and 8 bases, with 11 bases remaining between them. CDR3 nucleotides: TGTGCCAGCAGTTACTCGTTAGGGATTGATGAGCAGTTCTTC. Protein sequence: CASSYSLGIDEQFF.

This clonotype has only a few counts. The V gene is TRBV12-3 or TRBV12-4, the J gene TRBJ2-3; D gene uncertain. The CDR3 is made up of 13 amino acids. Trimming stripped 5 bases from V and 4 bases from J, with 10 bases between. CDR3 amino acids: CASSAGVPDTQYF. DNA of the CDR3: TGTGCCAGCAGTGCCGGAGTACCAGATACGCAGTATTTT.

V gene TRBV6-4 combines with J gene TRBJ2-1, with D unclear. Trimming stripped 7 bases from V and 4 bases from J, with 17 bases between. This CDR3 is built from 15 residues. The V gene's germline CDR1 is MRHNA and CDR2 SNTAGT. CDR3 bases: TGTGCCAGCACCACGTCTGGTGCGGATTACAATGAGCAGTTCTTC. It yields the protein CASTTSGADYNEQFF.

The chain couples TRBV11-2 to TRBJ2-3; unclear D gene. V was pared by 7 bases and J by 0 bases, with 17 bases between. Germline CDR1 and CDR2: SGHAT and FQNNGV. This CDR3 comprises 16 residues. The CDR3 spells CASNTILRSSTDTQYF. The CDR3 DNA sequence: TGTGCCAGCAACACCATACTTAGGTCCAGCACAGATACGCAGTATTTT. The full variable domain, its missing parts supplied by reference TRBV11-2 and TRBJ2-3, is EAGVAQSPRYKIIEKRQSVAFWCNPISGHATLYWYQQILGQGPKLLIQFQNNGVVDDSQLPKDRFSAERLKGVDSTLKIQPAKLEDSAVYLCASNTILRSSTDTQYFGPGTRLTVL.

DNA of the CDR3: TGTGCCAGCAGGGGGCCCGGGGGAACTAATGAAAAACTGTTTTTT. It is translated as CASRGPGGTNEKLFF. The chain recombines TRBV6-1 with TRBJ1-4, with D possibly TRBD1 on 5 matching bases. The germline V gene encodes CDR1 MNHNS and CDR2 SASEGT. The CDR3 loop spans 15 amino acids. Trimming cost V 6 bases and J 1 base, with 12 bases left between them.

This clonotype has just a few counts. The V gene is TRBV12-3 or TRBV12-4, the J gene TRBJ2-7; tentatively, D is TRBD1 (7 bases). The CDR3 spans 14 residues. The ends were cut back, 6 bases at V and 4 bases at J, with 16 bases in the middle. CDR3 sequence (DNA): TGTGCCAGCAGAAGGGGGCCGGGGGCTTACGAGCAGTACTTC. The encoded protein is CASRRGPGAYEQYF.

The chain uses TRBV25-1 and TRBJ2-1; unclear D gene. Germline CDR1 reads MGHDK; CDR2 reads SYGVNS. The CDR3 runs 14 residues. V was shortened by 0 bases and J by 2 bases, with 5 bases between the two germline ends. The CDR3 DNA reads as TGTGCCAGCAGTGAATACCAACCCTACAATGAGCAGTTCTTC. Its protein is CASSEYQPYNEQFF.

This clonotype came up a few times. The DNA for the CDR3 is TGCAGTGCTAGAGATCAAAGTAGGAACACAGATACGCAGTATTTT. Translated, it gives CSARDQSRNTDTQYF. The V call is TRBV20-1, the J call TRBJ2-3; D is uncertain. The germline V gene has CDR1 DFQATT and CDR2 SNEGSKA (reference sequence). The CDR3 has 15 residues. The V and J ends lost 0 bases and 2 bases respectively, with 12 bases between them.